This T cell receptor (beta chain) was identified during a study of cytomegalovirus exposure and HLA in healthy donors. Study at large: Falling in the Caucasian-associated ancestry cluster were about 80% of 398 genotyped donors. Study conclusions and caveats: TRBV6-2, TRBV6-3 and other indistinguishable V segments were excluded.

The CDR3 length is 15 residues. Germline V gene lookup returns CDR1 KGHSH and CDR2 LQKENI. The V end lost 2 bases, the J end lost 4 bases, and 14 bases lay between the germline ends. On this clone itself: Antigen unknown.

The PCR contained 60 Vbeta and 13 Jbeta primers. Assay used: immunoSEQ multiplex PCR; TCRdb lists only in-frame clones, some missing. This table holds around 150,000 clones, about four fifths found once. Material: PBMCs. The sequence derives from a man aged 25-45 years in good health. The rearrangement joins TRBV18 to TRBJ1-2, with D maybe TRBD1 (5 bases). CDR3 region: CASSPSAGRGYGYTF. In DNA form, the CDR3 reads TGTGCCAGCTCACCATCGGCAGGGAGGGGCTATGGCTACACCTTC.